This T cell receptor beta chain stems from a study of Ad26.COV2.S vaccination and SARS-CoV-2 variants. Measured with immunoSEQ multiplex PCR; TCRdb has only the in-frame clones, and not every one. The sample consists of 400,000 to 450,000 clones, 92% of them appearing once. Of note for this clone: Its antigen remains unidentified.

General study findings and limits: Reportedly, spike-specific CD8+ and CD4+ T cell responses achieved substantial breadth once vaccination had taken place.

Treatment meaning: about 20 received Ad26.COV2.S at low or high dose, single or two shots; roughly five received placebo; per-sample allocation not given. On day 63 after the first injection, vaccine and placebo recipients gave samples. This CDR3 is built from 16 residues. Germline V CDR1 and CDR2: SGHTS, YDEGEE. Trimming removed 6 bases from V and 2 bases from J, with 18 bases in between. The V and J genes are TRBV5-8 and TRBJ1-5, with D perhaps matching TRBD1 (6 bases). The sample was peripheral blood, taken in a trial of Ad26.COV2.S vaccine versus placebo. This receptor was identified in a person between 18 and 65 years old who received the Ad26.COV2.S COVID-19 vaccine or a placebo. The CDR3 region has the DNA TGTGCCAGCACCGCGGGGGGCCTTCGGGGCAATCAGCCCCAGCATTTT. Encoded protein: CASTAGGLRGNQPQHF.